A selection of T cell receptor beta chains follows, all from one sample in a study of CD8 T cells in ankylosing spondylitis. Each CDR3 protein gets one entry after TCRdb re-called the 5' RACE reads with MiXCR. The table records some 150,000 distinct CDR3 sequences, 40% to 50% of them present only once. The sequenced sample consisted of synovial fluid, either unsorted or a sorted T cell fraction (not recorded which). Source of these receptors: a male donor with ankylosing spondylitis. Both conserved end residues are part of each CDR3. Fields, in order: V gene, D gene, J gene, clone size, CDR3 protein, CDR3 DNA. A D gene is named only where the DNA matches it firmly. A clone size is listed for some rows: how often the clone was seen (once, few, many), or a class if it is expanded.

>TRBV6-5|.|TRBJ2-1|few
CASSYQGWMSYNEQFF
TGTGCCAGCAGTTACCAGGGGTGGATGTCCTACAATGAGCAGTTCTTC
>TRBV5-1|.|TRBJ2-3|.
CASSLVQDTDTQYF
TGCGCCAGCAGCTTGGTGCAGGACACAGATACGCAGTATTTT
>TRBV28|TRBD1|TRBJ2-1|many
CASSLADRGLYNEQFF
TGTGCCAGCAGTTTAGCGGACAGGGGGCTCTACAATGAGCAGTTCTTC
>TRBV4-3|TRBD2|TRBJ2-3|.
CASSQDGSGLGTDTQYF
TGCGCCAGCAGCCAAGATGGATCCGGACTAGGCACGGATACGCAGTATTTT
>TRBV5-1|TRBD2|TRBJ2-1|once
CASSLPKLADSYNEQFF
TGCGCCAGCAGCTTACCAAAGCTAGCGGACTCCTACAATGAGCAGTTCTTC
>TRBV24-1|TRBD2|TRBJ2-1|.
CATSDSRTSGSSYNEQFF
TGTGCCACCAGTGATTCCAGGACTAGCGGGAGCTCCTACAATGAGCAGTTCTTC
>TRBV9|.|TRBJ1-3|few
CASSETSGNTIYF
TGTGCCAGCAGCGAAACCTCTGGAAACACCATATATTTT
>TRBV5-1|.|TRBJ1-2|.
CASRSAGFRGDVDGYTF
TGCGCCAGCAGGTCGGCAGGGTTCAGGGGTGATGTGGATGGCTACACCTTC
>TRBV7-9|.|TRBJ2-2|.
CASSFANLADTGELFF
TGTGCCAGCAGCTTCGCGAACCTAGCAGACACCGGGGAGCTGTTTTTT
>TRBV5-1|.|TRBJ2-5|once
CASSLAAPRETQYF
TGCGCCAGCAGCTTGGCCGCTCCTCGGGAGACCCAGTACTTC
>TRBV4-1|.|TRBJ1-2|.
CASRPYRGRPGLHTF
TGCGCCAGCAGGCCCTATAGAGGGAGGCCCGGGTTACACACCTTC
>TRBV20-1|TRBD1|TRBJ1-5|.
CSAEDREAVRQPQHF
TGCAGTGCAGAGGACAGGGAAGCGGTCCGGCAGCCCCAGCATTTT
>TRBV4-3|.|TRBJ2-7|medium-sized
CASSQDLGNEQYF
TGCGCCAGCAGCCAAGATCTCGGCAACGAGCAGTACTTC
>TRBV5-6|.|TRBJ1-1|few
CASSYGDGHTEAFF
TGTGCCAGCAGCTATGGAGACGGACACACTGAAGCTTTCTTT
>TRBV5-1|.|TRBJ2-2|.
CASNFGETNTGELFF
TGCGCCAGCAACTTTGGGGAAACGAACACCGGGGAGCTGTTTTTT
>TRBV18|.|TRBJ2-3|.
CASSPLLPFRTDTQYF
TGTGCCAGCTCACCTCTTCTACCGTTTCGCACAGATACGCAGTATTTT
>TRBV11-1|.|TRBJ1-1|.
CASSLSFRDLWVNTEAFF
TGTGCCAGCAGCTTAAGCTTCCGGGACCTGTGGGTGAACACTGAAGCTTTCTTT
>TRBV4-1|TRBD2|TRBJ2-7|many
CASSQAGTSGIYEQYF
TGCGCCAGCAGCCAAGCGGGGACTAGCGGAATCTACGAGCAGTACTTC
>TRBV11-2|TRBD2|TRBJ2-3|.
CASSLPHPRLAGDADTQYF
TGTGCCAGCAGCTTACCCCACCCTCGTCTAGCGGGAGATGCAGATACGCAGTATTTT
>TRBV20-1|.|TRBJ1-1|many
CSASGEGATEAFF
TGCAGTGCTAGTGGCGAGGGTGCCACTGAAGCTTTCTTT
>TRBV6-1|.|TRBJ2-2|.
CAVLRAANTGELFF
TGTGCCGTCCTGAGGGCAGCGAACACCGGGGAGCTGTTTTTT
>TRBV20-1|TRBD2|TRBJ2-1|.
CSADTSGRDYNEQFF
TGCAGTGCGGATACTAGCGGGAGAGATTACAATGAGCAGTTCTTC
>TRBV28|TRBD1|TRBJ2-5|few
CASSLEPEGQGETQYF
TGTGCCAGCAGTTTAGAACCCGAGGGACAGGGTGAGACCCAGTACTTC
>TRBV5-1|TRBD2|TRBJ2-3|.
CASSWTGTSGSWTDTQYF
TGCGCCAGCAGCTGGACTGGGACTAGCGGGAGTTGGACAGATACGCAGTATTTT
>TRBV10-3|.|TRBJ2-7|few
CAISAPGANSYEQYF
TGTGCCATCAGTGCTCCAGGGGCGAACTCCTACGAGCAGTACTTC
>TRBV7-8|.|TRBJ1-5|.
CASSVGDTYSNQPQHF
TGTGCCAGCAGCGTCGGCGACACGTATAGCAATCAGCCCCAGCATTTT
>TRBV11-2|.|TRBJ2-7|few
CASSQGQTYEQYF
TGTGCCAGCAGCCAGGGGCAAACCTACGAGCAGTACTTC
>TRBV7-9|.|TRBJ1-1|few
CASSPLLTPTAEAFF
TGTGCCAGCAGCCCGCTGCTGACACCCACGGCTGAAGCTTTCTTT
>TRBV9|.|TRBJ2-7|many
CASSVASGPLYEQYF
TGTGCCAGCAGCGTGGCTAGTGGGCCGTTATACGAGCAGTACTTC
>TRBV4-1|TRBD2|TRBJ2-7|few
CASSPRTSAYEQYF
TGCGCCAGCAGCCCGCGGACTAGCGCATACGAGCAGTACTTC
>TRBV6-1|.|TRBJ1-5|.
CASSEMGGNQPQHF
TGTGCCAGCAGTGAAATGGGGGGCAATCAGCCCCAGCATTTT
>TRBV12-3/TRBV12-4|.|TRBJ1-4|.
CASSLQLGAWDEKLFF
TGTGCCAGCAGTTTACAGCTGGGGGCATGGGACGAAAAACTGTTTTTT
>TRBV27|.|TRBJ2-3|few
CATPRVGRTDTQYF
TGTGCCACCCCCAGAGTTGGGCGCACAGATACGCAGTATTTT
>TRBV12-3/TRBV12-4|TRBD2|TRBJ2-1|.
CASSLAGELYNEQFF
TGTGCCAGCAGCCTAGCGGGAGAGCTCTACAATGAGCAGTTCTTC
>TRBV19|TRBD1|TRBJ1-1|.
CASGWEDRVNTEAFF
TGTGCCAGCGGATGGGAGGACAGGGTGAACACTGAAGCTTTCTTT
>TRBV5-4|.|TRBJ2-7|.
CASSPLGSHEQYF
TGTGCCAGCAGCCCCCTGGGGTCCCACGAGCAGTACTTC
>TRBV5-1|TRBD1|TRBJ1-1|.
CASRLTNTGANTEAFF
TGCGCCAGCAGACTTACGAATACAGGGGCGAACACTGAAGCTTTCTTT
>TRBV29-1|.|TRBJ1-1|few
CSVSLLEAFF
TGCAGCGTCTCACTGCTTGAAGCTTTCTTT
>TRBV28|.|TRBJ1-6|once
CASTSAFSPLRAYNSPLHF
TGTGCCAGTACCTCGGCCTTCAGTCCCTTACGCGCCTATAATTCACCCCTCCACTTT
>TRBV20-1|.|TRBJ1-2|once
CSARDWGDYGYTF
TGCAGTGCTAGAGATTGGGGAGACTATGGCTACACCTTC
>TRBV5-1|TRBD1|TRBJ2-7|many
CASGPGQGLVEQYF
TGCGCCAGCGGGCCGGGACAGGGGCTGGTGGAGCAGTACTTC
>TRBV12-3/TRBV12-4|.|TRBJ1-1|.
CASSPALRGTEAFF
TGTGCCAGCAGCCCCGCGTTGAGGGGAACTGAAGCTTTCTTT
>TRBV29-1|TRBD2|TRBJ2-1|.
CSVEVLAGEDEQFF
TGCAGCGTTGAGGTTCTAGCGGGGGAGGATGAGCAGTTCTTC
>TRBV12-3/TRBV12-4|.|TRBJ2-4|.
CASKRSLAKNIQYF
TGTGCCAGCAAAAGATCCCTAGCCAAAAACATTCAGTACTTC
>TRBV20-1|TRBD1|TRBJ1-5|.
CSAVKPQGDQPQHF
TGCAGTGCTGTAAAACCCCAGGGGGACCAGCCCCAGCATTTT
>TRBV4-1|.|TRBJ2-3|.
CASSQVGARAPQGDTQYF
TGCGCCAGCAGCCAAGTAGGGGCACGGGCTCCCCAAGGGGATACGCAGTATTTT
>TRBV2|.|TRBJ2-1|.
CASSERARSPYNEQFF
TGTGCCAGCAGTGAACGGGCCCGCAGCCCGTACAATGAGCAGTTCTTC
>TRBV21-1|.|TRBJ1-1|many
CASSARQNMNTEAFF
TGTGCCAGCAGCGCTCGGCAGAACATGAACACTGAAGCTTTCTTT
>TRBV29-1|TRBD1|TRBJ1-1|many
CSAGQGADTEAFF
TGCAGCGCGGGCCAGGGGGCGGACACTGAAGCTTTCTTT
>TRBV3-1|TRBD2|TRBJ2-7|.
CASSQDGGGILYEQYF
TGTGCCAGCAGCCAAGACGGCGGGGGAATCCTCTACGAGCAGTACTTC
>TRBV29-1|TRBD2|TRBJ2-3|.
CSVGELAGGSDTQYF
TGCAGCGTTGGCGAGCTAGCGGGAGGGTCAGATACGCAGTATTTT
>TRBV7-9|.|TRBJ2-1|few
CASPSGSLSHEQFF
TGTGCCAGCCCCTCGGGGTCCCTAAGCCATGAGCAGTTCTTC
>TRBV7-6|.|TRBJ2-3|.
CASSLAVETSTDTQYF
TGTGCCAGCAGCTTAGCTGTGGAGACTAGCACAGATACGCAGTATTTT
>TRBV29-1|TRBD1|TRBJ2-1|once
CSVEKWDRSYNEQFF
TGCAGCGTTGAAAAATGGGACAGGTCCTACAATGAGCAGTTCTTC
>TRBV27|TRBD1|TRBJ2-7|.
CASSRWDRVYEQYF
TGTGCCAGCAGTCGGTGGGACAGGGTCTACGAGCAGTACTTC
>TRBV6-2/TRBV6-3|.|TRBJ1-5|.
CASSIGQTQPQHF
TGTGCCAGCAGCATCGGGCAGACGCAGCCCCAGCATTTT
>TRBV4-2|TRBD1|TRBJ1-2|few
CASSRGQGEDYGYTF
TGTGCCAGCAGCCGGGGACAGGGGGAGGACTATGGCTACACCTTC